This note documents a single T cell receptor (beta chain) sequence. CDR1 is SGHAT and CDR2 is FQNNGV in the germline V gene. The length of the CDR3 is 13 residues. V shed 5 bases and J shed 15 bases, with 21 bases lying between them. The data belong to a study of shared clonotypes between healthy human individuals. Profiling relied on immunoSEQ multiplex PCR, and the TCRdb table lists in-frame clones only, not all of them. The sample holds roughly 1,500,000 clones, about 98% seen once. The J gene is TRBJ2-3, the V gene TRBV11-2; D might be TRBD2 (7 bases). The receptor comes from a man younger than 45 in good health. The sample taken for sequencing was naive CD4+ T cells sorted from blood. Sample subset: CD45RA+ positively selected. The CDR3: CASSRPGGRGTYF. CDR3 bases: TGTGCCAGCAGCCGGCCGGGGGGCCGGGGTACATATTTT.